This entry describes one T cell receptor beta chain. The data are from a study of blood T cell repertoires in COVID-19. Study at large: The samples span acute and convalescent COVID-19 from the United States, Italy and Spain.

This CDR3 has 15 residues. V was clipped by 6 bases and J by 12 bases; unmatched bases: 14. Germline V gene sequence: CDR1 KGHSH, CDR2 LQKENI. In the original processing: Amplification of reference gene primers was used by the study to estimate nucleated cell counts. Sequencing used immunoSEQ multiplex PCR; TCRdb keeps in-frame clones, though not all of them. That table furnishes V, J and clone size, whereas the DNA furnished D and trimming. Of 140,000 or so clones detected, about 80% appear once; the ten largest clones hold around 8%. Sample: peripheral blood. The TCR sequence derives from a human donor in a cohort sampled during active COVID-19. The V gene is TRBV18, the J gene TRBJ1-4; TRBD1 matches at 9 bases. CDR3 sequence reads: CASSPQGQGGVQLFF. CDR3 DNA sequence: TGTGCCAGCTCTCCCCAGGGACAGGGCGGTGTTCAACTGTTTTTT.